The 7 T cell receptor beta chains below were found in one sample sequenced in a study of technical replicates of blood from a few donors. Generated by immunoSEQ multiplex PCR, the TCRdb table keeps only in-frame clones and is missing some. This sample has some 80,000 clones, with over 75% found just once. The sample was PBMCs. Receptor source: a human donor in good health. Some clones in this sample may be carry-over from other donors' samples.

This chain uses TRBV5-4 with TRBJ2-7, with 8 bases matching TRBD1. This CDR3 is 15 amino acids long. The germline CDR1 and CDR2 sequences are SGHNT and YYREEE (reference sequence). V shed 0 bases and J 0 bases; nucleotides not matched to a gene: 2. CDR3 sequence reads: CASSLETGVSYEQYF. In nucleotides, the CDR3 is TGTGCCAGCAGCTTGGAGACAGGGGTCTCCTACGAGCAGTACTTC.

The V and J genes are TRBV12-5 and TRBJ2-7; no definite D call. Deletions cut 5 bases from V and 2 bases from J, with 7 bases between. In germline, CDR1 is LGHNT, CDR2 FRNRAP. This CDR3 is 12 amino acids long. The CDR3 spells CASGQWPYEQYF. DNA of the CDR3: TGTGCTAGTGGTCAATGGCCCTACGAGCAGTACTTC.

The gene calls are TRBV4-3 and TRBJ2-7; D is perhaps TRBD2 (5 bases). CDR1 is LGHNA and CDR2 is YSLEER in the germline V gene. Trimming pared 0 bases from V and 4 bases from J, leaving 19 bases between. The CDR3 spans 17 residues. CDR3 bases: TGCGCCAGCAGCCAAGATCGGTCAGGCCTTACGGGATACGAGCAGTACTTC. Residues: CASSQDRSGLTGYEQYF.

The chain couples TRBV18 to TRBJ2-5; 8 bases line up with TRBD1. The DNA end is a closer match to TRBJ2-7, so the J assignment may be wrong. The CDR3 loop spans 13 amino acids. The germline gives CDR1 KGHSH, CDR2 LQKENI. CDR3 in amino acids: CASSRQGANEQYF. The CDR3, as DNA: TGTGCCAGCTCACGTCAGGGGGCCAACGAGCAGTACTTC.

This sequence joins TRBV4-1 and TRBJ2-5, with D possibly matching TRBD2 (6 bases). With 1 base removed from V and 0 bases from J, the gap between germline ends came to 12 bases. The CDR3 covers 16 residues. CDR1 is MGHRA and CDR2 is YSYEKL in the germline V gene. The CDR3 loop is CASSQAPTRDQETQYF. CDR3 coding DNA: TGCGCCAGCAGCCAAGCTCCGACTAGGGACCAAGAGACCCAGTACTTC.

The chain links TRBV6-5 to TRBJ2-7; maybe TRBD1 (5 bases). Trimming stripped 6 bases from V and 7 bases from J, with 19 bases between. Per the germline V gene, CDR1 is MNHEY and CDR2 is SVGAGI. This CDR3 has 14 amino acids. In nucleotides, the CDR3 is TGTGCCAGCAGCCCCCCAGGACACCCGCGGGAGCAGTACTTC. This codes for CASSPPGHPREQYF.

The chain has TRBV4-2 and TRBJ1-5; a possible D gene is TRBD1 (6 bases). The length of the CDR3 is 20 residues. Germline V gives CDR1 LGHNA, CDR2 YNFKEQ. The V and J ends lost 1 base and 0 bases respectively, with 22 bases between them. The CDR3 region has the DNA TGTGCCAGCAGCCAAGGGACCAGGGGCCCTGCCCCTTATAGCAATCAGCCCCAGCATTTT. As protein: CASSQGTRGPAPYSNQPQHF.